Following are 17 T cell receptor beta chains from one sample sequenced in a study of cytotoxic CD8 clonotypes in ibrutinib-treated CLL. Data came from immunoSEQ multiplex PCR; TCRdb stores just in-frame clones and leaves some out. Among just over 200,000 clones listed, around 75% were seen once. The starting material was PBMCs, obtained after 12 months of ibrutinib treatment. These receptors were obtained from a human donor with chronic lymphocytic leukemia.

Remarks on this clone: Other nucleotide sequences from this sample produce the same CDR3. This chain uses TRBV18 with TRBJ2-3; D remains unclear. The germline CDR1 and CDR2 sequences are KGHSH and LQKENI. This CDR3 is built from 12 residues. Trimming removed 4 bases at V and 2 bases at J, with 4 bases between. CDR3: CASSLSTDTQYF. The CDR3 DNA sequence: TGTGCCAGCTCACTTTCCACAGATACGCAGTATTTT.

The rearrangement links TRBV29-1 to TRBJ2-2; 7 positions agree with TRBD2. The CDR3 length is 15 residues. The V gene's germline CDR1 is SQVTM and CDR2 ANQGSEA. V was pared by 1 base and J by 6 bases, with 8 bases of the junction left unmatched. The CDR3 loop reads CSVEGWASGAGELFF. CDR3 DNA sequence: TGCAGCGTTGAAGGGTGGGCTAGCGGTGCCGGGGAGCTGTTTTTT.

This clone has only a few counts. The chain links TRBV2 to TRBJ2-1; the match to TRBD2 covers 10 bases. Losses at the gene ends were 2 bases for V and 3 bases for J; bases not matched to a gene: 1. The CDR3 runs 15 residues. In germline, CDR1 is SNHLY, CDR2 FYNNEI. The CDR3, as DNA: TGTGCCAGCAGTGAAAGGACTAGCGGCTACAATGAGCAGTTCTTC. This translates into CASSERTSGYNEQFF.

This clone has a handful of counts. The rearrangement joins TRBV7-9 to TRBJ2-5; no clear D gene. The V gene's germline CDR1 is SEHNR and CDR2 FQNEAQ (reference sequence). This CDR3 has 12 residues. V shed 2 bases and J shed 4 bases, with 5 bases lying between them. CDR3 in amino acids: CASSLIGETQYF. CDR3 bases: TGTGCCAGCAGCTTAATCGGAGAGACCCAGTACTTC.

The chain carries TRBV5-4 and TRBJ2-7, with 7 bases aligning to TRBD1. The CDR3 covers 14 residues. V lost 6 bases to trimming and J lost 0 bases; unmatched junction nucleotides: 6. Germline-derived CDR1 and CDR2 are SGHNT and YYREEE (reference sequence). CDR3 residues: CASKGTESSYEQYF. CDR3 DNA sequence: TGTGCCAGCAAAGGGACAGAAAGCTCCTACGAGCAGTACTTC.

V and J are TRBV14 and TRBJ2-7; D not certain. Germline CDR1 SGHDN, CDR2 FVKESK. The CDR3 has 14 amino acids. The V gene lost 3 bases and the J gene lost 4 bases, with 13 bases spanning the gap. The CDR3: CASSQTPLVYEQYF. CDR3 DNA sequence: TGTGCCAGCAGCCAGACCCCCTTGGTGTACGAGCAGTACTTC.

The chain couples TRBV28 to TRBJ2-3; a possible D gene is TRBD2 (6 bases). Trimming removed 2 bases at V and 7 bases at J, with 10 bases between. Germline assignment: CDR1 MDHEN and CDR2 SYDVKM. The length of the CDR3 is 13 residues. CDR3 residues: CASSLIGRHTQYF. In DNA form, the CDR3 reads TGTGCCAGCAGTTTAATTGGGAGGCATACGCAGTATTTT.

V and J are TRBV4-1 and TRBJ2-3; 10 bases match TRBD2. The germline V gene encodes CDR1 MGHRA and CDR2 YSYEKL. The CDR3 spans 14 residues. Losses at the gene ends were 5 bases for V and 4 bases for J; bases not matched to a gene: 3. CDR3 protein: CASSERGGSDTQYF. The CDR3 DNA reads as TGCGCCAGCAGCGAGCGGGGGGGATCAGATACGCAGTATTTT.

This clone was detected a few times. The rearrangement uses TRBV25-1 and TRBJ1-1; 10 nucleotides align to TRBD1. V lost 4 bases, J lost 7 bases, and 6 bases stayed unmatched. This CDR3 contains 14 residues. Germline V gives CDR1 MGHDK, CDR2 SYGVNS. CDR3 residues: CASSALGQGSEAFF. CDR3 sequence (DNA): TGTGCCAGCAGTGCCCTGGGACAGGGGAGTGAAGCTTTCTTT. Together with reference TRBV25-1 and TRBJ1-1, the CDR3 gives the full variable domain: EADIYQTPRYLVIGTGKKITLECSQTMGHDKMYWYQQDPGMELHLIHYSYGVNSTEKGDLSSESTVSRIRTEHFPLTLESARPSHTSQYLCASSALGQGSEAFFGQGTRLTVV.

The J gene is TRBJ2-6, the V gene TRBV15; TRBD1 might be the D (5 bases). The germline V gene has CDR1 LNHNV and CDR2 YYDKDF (reference sequence). The V end was cut by 0 bases, the J end by 0 bases, with 15 bases between. The CDR3 spans 19 residues. The CDR3 protein is CATSREGQGFPSGANVLTF. CDR3 coding DNA: TGTGCCACCAGCAGAGAAGGGCAGGGTTTCCCCTCTGGGGCCAACGTCCTGACTTTC.

The V call is TRBV7-2, the J call TRBJ2-3; D is perhaps TRBD1 (6 bases). Per the germline V gene, CDR1 is SGHTA and CDR2 is FQGNSA. This CDR3 comprises 15 residues. Trimming pared 5 bases from V and 2 bases from J, leaving 14 bases between. The CDR3 region has the DNA TGTGCCAGCAGCGGATCACAGGGACCCACAGATACGCAGTATTTT. Its translation: CASSGSQGPTDTQYF. The full variable domain, completed using reference TRBV7-2 and TRBJ2-3, is GAGVSQSPSNKVTEKGKDVELRCDPISGHTALYWYRQSLGQGLEFLIYFQGNSAPDKSGLPSDRFSAERTGGSVSTLTIQRTQQEDSAVYLCASSGSQGPTDTQYFGPGTRLTVL.

This clone occurred a few times. J is TRBJ2-7 and V is TRBV4-2, with 12 bases matching TRBD2. Germline loops: CDR1 LGHNA, CDR2 YNFKEQ. The CDR3 spans 16 residues. J lost 0 bases, V lost 4 bases, and 4 bases had no gene match. CDR3 in amino acids: CASSRTSGTDSYEQYF. CDR3 DNA: TGTGCCAGCAGCCGGACTAGCGGGACCGACTCCTACGAGCAGTACTTC.

This rearrangement joins TRBV7-8 to TRBJ2-5; TRBD2 might be the D (6 bases). Germline assignment: CDR1 SGHVS and CDR2 FQNEAQ. Between the trimmed V and J ends, which lost 10 bases and 5 bases, there was a span of 11 bases. The CDR3 has 11 amino acids. CDR3 amino acids: CATAGRETQYF. The DNA for the CDR3 is TGTGCCACCGCGGGAAGGGAGACCCAGTACTTC.

The chain recombines TRBV18 with TRBJ1-4; 12 nucleotides align to TRBD1. The V gene end was trimmed by 1 base and the J gene end by 8 bases; junction bases not matched to a gene: 8. There are 17 residues in the CDR3. The germline gives CDR1 KGHSH, CDR2 LQKENI. The CDR3 region has the DNA TGTGCCAGCTCACCACGGGACAGGGGGCGCATTCGGGAAAAACTGTTTTTT. Its translation: CASSPRDRGRIREKLFF.

This clone appeared a few times. This chain links TRBV19 with TRBJ2-2; D possibly matches TRBD1 or TRBD2 (5 bases each). The CDR3 totals 17 residues. Deletions cut 5 bases from V and 4 bases from J, with 20 bases between. Looked up from germline, CDR1 is LNHDA and CDR2 is SQIVND (reference sequence). The CDR3 loop is CASSDRGLTSGTGELFF. CDR3 sequence (DNA): TGTGCCAGTAGTGATCGGGGCCTAACCTCGGGCACCGGGGAGCTGTTTTTT.

The chain is built from TRBV7-8 and TRBJ2-7, with 10 positions matching TRBD2. V gave up 5 bases and J gave up 2 bases; unmatched junction bases: 6. The germline CDR1 and CDR2 sequences are SGHVS and FQNEAQ. The CDR3 has 15 residues. DNA for the CDR3: TGTGCCAGCAGCCCCCGGACTAGCGGAGCCTACGAGCAGTACTTC. Its protein is CASSPRTSGAYEQYF.

This clone was found once. This chain connects TRBV6-5 to TRBJ2-1; no definite D call. This CDR3 spans 15 amino acids. V lost 4 bases and J lost 0, with 10 bases in between. The germline CDR1 and CDR2 sequences are MNHEY and SVGAGI. CDR3 protein: CASSSPKSSYNEQFF. The CDR3 DNA reads TGTGCCAGCAGTTCCCCTAAGAGCTCCTACAATGAGCAGTTCTTC.